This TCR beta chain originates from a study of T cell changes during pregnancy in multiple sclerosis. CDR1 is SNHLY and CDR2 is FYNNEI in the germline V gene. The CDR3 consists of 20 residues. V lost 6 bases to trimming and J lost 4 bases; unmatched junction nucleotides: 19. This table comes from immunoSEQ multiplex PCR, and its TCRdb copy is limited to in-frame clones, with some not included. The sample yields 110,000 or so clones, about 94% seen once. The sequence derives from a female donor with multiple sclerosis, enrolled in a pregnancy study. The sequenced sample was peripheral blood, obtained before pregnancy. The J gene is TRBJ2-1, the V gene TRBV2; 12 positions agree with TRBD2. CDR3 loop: CASSYTGGWASGGAYNEQFF. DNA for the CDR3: TGTGCCAGCAGCTATACAGGGGGCTGGGCTAGCGGGGGGGCTTACAATGAGCAGTTCTTC.